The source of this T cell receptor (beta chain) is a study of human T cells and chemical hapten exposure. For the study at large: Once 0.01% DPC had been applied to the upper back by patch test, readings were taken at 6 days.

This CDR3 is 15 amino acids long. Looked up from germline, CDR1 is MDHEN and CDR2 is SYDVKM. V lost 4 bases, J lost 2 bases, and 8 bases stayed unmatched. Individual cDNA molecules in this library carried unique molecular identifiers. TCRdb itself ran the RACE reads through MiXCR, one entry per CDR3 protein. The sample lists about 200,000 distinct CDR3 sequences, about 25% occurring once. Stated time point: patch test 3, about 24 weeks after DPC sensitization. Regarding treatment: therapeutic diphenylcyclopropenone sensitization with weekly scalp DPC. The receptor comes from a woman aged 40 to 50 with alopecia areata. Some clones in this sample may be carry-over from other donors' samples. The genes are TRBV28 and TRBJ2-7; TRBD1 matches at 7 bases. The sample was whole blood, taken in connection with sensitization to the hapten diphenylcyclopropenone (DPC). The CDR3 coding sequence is TGTGCCAGCAGTTCATCCGGGACAGAGGCCTACGAGCAGTACTTC. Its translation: CASSSSGTEAYEQYF.